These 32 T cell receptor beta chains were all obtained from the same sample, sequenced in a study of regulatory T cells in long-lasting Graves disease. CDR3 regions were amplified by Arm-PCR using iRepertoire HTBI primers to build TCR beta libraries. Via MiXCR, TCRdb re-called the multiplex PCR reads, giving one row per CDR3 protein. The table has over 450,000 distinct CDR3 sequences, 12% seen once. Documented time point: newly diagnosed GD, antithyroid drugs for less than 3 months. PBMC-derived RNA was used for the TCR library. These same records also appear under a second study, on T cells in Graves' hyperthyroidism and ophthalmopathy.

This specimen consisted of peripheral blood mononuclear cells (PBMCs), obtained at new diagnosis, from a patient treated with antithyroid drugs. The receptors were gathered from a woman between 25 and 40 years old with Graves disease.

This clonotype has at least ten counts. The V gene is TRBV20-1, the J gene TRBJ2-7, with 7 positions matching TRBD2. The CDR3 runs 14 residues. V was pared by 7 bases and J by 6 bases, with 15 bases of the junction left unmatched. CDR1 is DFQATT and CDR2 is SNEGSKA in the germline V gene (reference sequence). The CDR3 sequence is CSVQARGRIGEQYF. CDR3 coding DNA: TGCAGTGTACAAGCCCGCGGGAGAATCGGCGAGCAGTACTTC.

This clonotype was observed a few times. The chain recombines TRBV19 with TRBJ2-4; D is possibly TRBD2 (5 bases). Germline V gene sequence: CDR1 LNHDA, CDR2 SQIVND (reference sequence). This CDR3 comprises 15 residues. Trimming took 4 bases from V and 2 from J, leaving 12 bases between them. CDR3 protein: CASSKRGNPKNIQYF. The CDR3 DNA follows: TGTGCCAGTAGTAAGCGAGGGAATCCCAAAAACATTCAGTACTTC.

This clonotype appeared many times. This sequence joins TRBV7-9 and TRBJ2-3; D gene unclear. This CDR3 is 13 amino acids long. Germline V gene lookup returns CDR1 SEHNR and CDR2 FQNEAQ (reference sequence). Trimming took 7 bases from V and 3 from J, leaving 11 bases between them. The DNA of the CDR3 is TGTGCCAGCAACCCGGACCTAACAGATACGCAGTATTTT. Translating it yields CASNPDLTDTQYF.

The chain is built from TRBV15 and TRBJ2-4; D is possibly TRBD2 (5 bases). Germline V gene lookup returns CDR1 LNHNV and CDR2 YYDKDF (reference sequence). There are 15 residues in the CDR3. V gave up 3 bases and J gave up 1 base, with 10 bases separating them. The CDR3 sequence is CATSRGVEAKNIQYF. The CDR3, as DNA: TGTGCCACCAGCAGGGGAGTGGAGGCCAAAAACATTCAGTACTTC.

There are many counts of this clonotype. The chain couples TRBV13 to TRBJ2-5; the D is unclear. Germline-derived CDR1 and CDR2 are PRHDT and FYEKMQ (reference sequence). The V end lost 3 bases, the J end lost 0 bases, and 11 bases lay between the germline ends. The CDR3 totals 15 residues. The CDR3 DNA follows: TGTGCCAGCAGCTTCGGTTCGGCTAACCAAGAGACCCAGTACTTC. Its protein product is CASSFGSANQETQYF.

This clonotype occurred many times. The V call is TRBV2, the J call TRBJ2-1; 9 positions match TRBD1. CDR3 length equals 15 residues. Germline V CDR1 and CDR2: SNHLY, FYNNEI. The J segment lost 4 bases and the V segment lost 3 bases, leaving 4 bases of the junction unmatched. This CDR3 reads CASSDLGQGYNEQFF. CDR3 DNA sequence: TGTGCCAGCAGTGATCTCGGACAGGGGTACAATGAGCAGTTCTTC.

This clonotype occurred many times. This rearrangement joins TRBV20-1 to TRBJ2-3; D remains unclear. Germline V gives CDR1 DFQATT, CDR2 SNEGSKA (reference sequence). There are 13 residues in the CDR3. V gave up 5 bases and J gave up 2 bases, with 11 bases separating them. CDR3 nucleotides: TGCAGTGCTTCCCCCCAGTTCACAGATACGCAGTATTTT. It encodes CSASPQFTDTQYF.

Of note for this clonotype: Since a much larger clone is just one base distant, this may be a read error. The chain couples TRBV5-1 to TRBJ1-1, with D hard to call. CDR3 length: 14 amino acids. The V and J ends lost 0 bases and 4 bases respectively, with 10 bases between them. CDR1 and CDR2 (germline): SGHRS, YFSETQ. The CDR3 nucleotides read TGCGCCAGCAGCTTGGACACTCCGGGCACTGAAGCTTTCTTT. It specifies CASSLDTPGTEAFF. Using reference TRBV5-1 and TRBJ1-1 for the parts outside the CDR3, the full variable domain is KAGVTQTPRYLIKTRGQQVTLSCSPISGHRSVSWYQQTPGQGLQFLFEYFSETQRNKGNFPGRFSGRQFSNSRSEMNVSTLELGDSALYLCASSLDTPGTEAFFGQGTRLTVV.

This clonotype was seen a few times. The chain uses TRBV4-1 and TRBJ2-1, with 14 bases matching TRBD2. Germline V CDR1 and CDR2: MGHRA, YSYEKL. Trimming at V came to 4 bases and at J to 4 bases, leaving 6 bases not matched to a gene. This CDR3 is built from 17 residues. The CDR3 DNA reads TGCGCCAGCAGCCGGGGACTAGCGGGAGATTTATACAATGAGCAGTTCTTC. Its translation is CASSRGLAGDLYNEQFF.

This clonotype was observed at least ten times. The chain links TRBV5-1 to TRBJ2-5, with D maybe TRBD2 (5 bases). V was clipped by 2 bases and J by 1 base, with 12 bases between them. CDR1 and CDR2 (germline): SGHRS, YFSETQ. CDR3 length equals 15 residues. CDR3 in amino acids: CASSFLSGTQETQYF. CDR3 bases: TGCGCCAGCAGCTTCCTCAGCGGAACCCAAGAGACCCAGTACTTC.

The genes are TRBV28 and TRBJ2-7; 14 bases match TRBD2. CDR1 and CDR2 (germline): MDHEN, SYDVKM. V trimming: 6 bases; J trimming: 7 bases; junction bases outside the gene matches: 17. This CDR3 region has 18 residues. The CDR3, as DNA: TGTGCCAGCAGCGGCAGGGGACTAGCGGGAGAATTAGGGGCTGAGCAGTACGTC. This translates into CASSGRGLAGELGAEQYV.

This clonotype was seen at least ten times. The DNA for the CDR3 is TGTGCCAGCAGCTTTGGCTTACCCTCCTACGAGCAGTACTTC. Its protein product is CASSFGLPSYEQYF. This chain links TRBV7-8 with TRBJ2-7; no clear D. Germline CDR1 reads SGHVS; CDR2 reads FQNEAQ. V lost 3 bases, J lost 0 bases, and 9 bases lay in between. The CDR3 covers 14 residues.

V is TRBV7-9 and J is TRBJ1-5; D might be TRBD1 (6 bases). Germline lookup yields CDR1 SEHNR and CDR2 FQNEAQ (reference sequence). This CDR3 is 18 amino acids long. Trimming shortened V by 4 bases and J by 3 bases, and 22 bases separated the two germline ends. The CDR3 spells CASSSSITGLGFNQPQHF. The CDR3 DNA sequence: TGTGCCAGCAGCTCCAGCATCACAGGGCTCGGTTTCAATCAGCCCCAGCATTTT.

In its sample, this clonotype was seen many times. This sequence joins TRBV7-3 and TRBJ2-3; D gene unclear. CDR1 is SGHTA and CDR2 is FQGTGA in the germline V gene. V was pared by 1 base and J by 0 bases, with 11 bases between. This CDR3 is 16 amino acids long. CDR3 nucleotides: TGTGCCAGCAGCTTAAGAGGCAGGCCTAGCACAGATACGCAGTATTTT. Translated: CASSLRGRPSTDTQYF.

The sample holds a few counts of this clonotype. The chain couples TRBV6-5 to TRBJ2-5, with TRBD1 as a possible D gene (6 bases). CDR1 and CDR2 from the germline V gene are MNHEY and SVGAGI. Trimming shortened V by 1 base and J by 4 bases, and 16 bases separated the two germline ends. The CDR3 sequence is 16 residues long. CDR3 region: CASSYLAGASSETQYF. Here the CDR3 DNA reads TGTGCCAGCAGTTACTTGGCAGGGGCCAGTTCAGAGACCCAGTACTTC.

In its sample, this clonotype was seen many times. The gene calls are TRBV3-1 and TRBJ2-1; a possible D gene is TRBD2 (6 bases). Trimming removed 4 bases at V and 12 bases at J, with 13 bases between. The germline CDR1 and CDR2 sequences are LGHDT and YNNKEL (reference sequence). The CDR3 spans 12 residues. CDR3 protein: CASSPGRRGQFF. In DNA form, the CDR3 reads TGTGCCAGCAGCCCCGGACGGCGGGGGCAGTTCTTC.

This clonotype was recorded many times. CDR3 DNA sequence: TGTGCCAGCAGTCTGGGGTACGGGATGACTAGCGGGGGATCCTACAATGAGCAGTTCTTC. Amino acid sequence: CASSLGYGMTSGGSYNEQFF. This chain links TRBV27 with TRBJ2-1; the match to TRBD2 covers 12 bases. Germline V CDR1 and CDR2: MNHEY, SMNVEV (reference sequence). The CDR3 consists of 20 residues. After removal of 5 bases from V and 1 base from J, the junction contained 15 bases not matched to a gene.

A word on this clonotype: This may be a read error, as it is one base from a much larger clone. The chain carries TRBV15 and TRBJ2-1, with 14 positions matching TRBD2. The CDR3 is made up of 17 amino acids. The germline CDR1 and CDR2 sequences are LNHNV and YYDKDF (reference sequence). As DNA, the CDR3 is TGTGCCACCAGCAGAGATCGACTAGCGGGAGGGTACAATGGGCAGTTCTTC. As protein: CATSRDRLAGGYNGQFF. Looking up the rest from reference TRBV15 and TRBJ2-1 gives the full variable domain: DAMVIQNPRYQVTQFGKPVTLSCSQTLNHNVMYWYQQKSSQAPKLLFHYYDKDFNNEADTPDNFQSRRPNTSFCFLDIRSPGLGDTAMYLCATSRDRLAGGYNGQFFGPGTRLTVL.

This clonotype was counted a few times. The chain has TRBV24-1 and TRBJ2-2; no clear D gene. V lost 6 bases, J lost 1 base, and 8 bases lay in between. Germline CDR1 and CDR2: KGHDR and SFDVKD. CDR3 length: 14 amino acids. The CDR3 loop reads CATSPWQNTGELFF. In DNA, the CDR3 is TGTGCCACCAGTCCCTGGCAGAACACCGGGGAGCTGTTTTTT.

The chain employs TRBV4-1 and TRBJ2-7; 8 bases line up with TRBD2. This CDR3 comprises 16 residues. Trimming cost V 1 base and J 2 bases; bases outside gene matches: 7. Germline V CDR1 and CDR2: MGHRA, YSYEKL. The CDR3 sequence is CASSQVYSSGPYEQYF. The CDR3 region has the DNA TGCGCCAGCAGCCAAGTGTATTCTAGCGGGCCCTACGAGCAGTACTTC.

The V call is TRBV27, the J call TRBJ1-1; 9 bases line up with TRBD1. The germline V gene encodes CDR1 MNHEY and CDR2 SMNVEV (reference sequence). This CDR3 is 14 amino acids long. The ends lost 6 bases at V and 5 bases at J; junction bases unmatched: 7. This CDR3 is CASRRGTGWTEAFF. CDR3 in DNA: TGTGCCAGCAGGAGAGGGACAGGGTGGACTGAAGCTTTCTTT.

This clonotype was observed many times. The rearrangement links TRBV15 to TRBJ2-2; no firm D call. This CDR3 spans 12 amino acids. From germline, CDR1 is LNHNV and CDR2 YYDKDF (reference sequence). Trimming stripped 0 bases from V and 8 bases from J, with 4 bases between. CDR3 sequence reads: CATSRDRGELFF. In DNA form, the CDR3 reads TGTGCCACCAGCAGAGATAGGGGGGAGCTGTTTTTT.

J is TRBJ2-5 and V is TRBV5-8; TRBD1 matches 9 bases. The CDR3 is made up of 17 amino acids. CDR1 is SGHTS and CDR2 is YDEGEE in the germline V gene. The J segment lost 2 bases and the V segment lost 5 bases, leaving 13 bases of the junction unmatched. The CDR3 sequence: CASSPITGTGKQETQYF. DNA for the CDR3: TGTGCCAGCAGTCCTATTACCGGGACAGGGAAACAAGAGACCCAGTACTTC.

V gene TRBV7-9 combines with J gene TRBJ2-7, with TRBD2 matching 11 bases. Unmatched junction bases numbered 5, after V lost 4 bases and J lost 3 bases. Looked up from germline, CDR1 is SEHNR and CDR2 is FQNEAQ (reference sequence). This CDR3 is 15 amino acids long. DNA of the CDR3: TGTGCCAGCAGCTCCACTAGCGGGAGATTCTACGAGCAGTACTTC. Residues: CASSSTSGRFYEQYF. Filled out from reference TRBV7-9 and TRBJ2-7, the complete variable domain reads DTGVSQNPRHKITKRGQNVTFRCDPISEHNRLYWYRQTLGQGPEFLTYFQNEAQLEKSRLLSDRFSAERPKGSFSTLEIQRTEQGDSAMYLCASSSTSGRFYEQYFGPGTRLTVT.

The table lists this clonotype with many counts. The chain's CDR3 is CAISRLAGDNEQYF. The CDR3 region has the DNA TGTGCCATCAGCAGACTAGCGGGAGACAACGAGCAGTACTTC. V usage is TRBV10-3 and J usage is TRBJ2-7; 12 bases are shared with TRBD2. Germline values: CDR1 ENHRY, CDR2 SYGVKD. The CDR3 spans 14 residues. V was pared by 6 bases and J by 5 bases, with 5 bases of the junction left unmatched.

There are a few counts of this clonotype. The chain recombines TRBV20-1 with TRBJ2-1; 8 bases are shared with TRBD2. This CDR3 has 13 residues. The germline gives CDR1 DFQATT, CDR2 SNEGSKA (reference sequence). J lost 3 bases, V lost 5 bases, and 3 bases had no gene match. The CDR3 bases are TGCAGTGCTGCGGGAGGTCACTACAATGAGCAGTTCTTC. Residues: CSAAGGHYNEQFF.

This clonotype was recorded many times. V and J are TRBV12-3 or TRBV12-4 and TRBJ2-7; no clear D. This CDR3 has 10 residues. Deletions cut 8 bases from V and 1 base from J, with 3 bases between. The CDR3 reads CASGSYEQYF. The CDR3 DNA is TGTGCCAGCGGTTCCTACGAGCAGTACTTC.

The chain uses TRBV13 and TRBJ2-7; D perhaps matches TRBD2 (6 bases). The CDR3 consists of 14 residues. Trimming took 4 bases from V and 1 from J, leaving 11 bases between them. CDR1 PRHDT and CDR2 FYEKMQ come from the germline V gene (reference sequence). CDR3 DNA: TGTGCCAGCAGCTCGCCGGACTATTCCTACGAGCAGTACTTC. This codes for CASSSPDYSYEQYF. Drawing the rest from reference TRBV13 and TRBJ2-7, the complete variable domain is AAGVIQSPRHLIKEKRETATLKCYPIPRHDTVYWYQQGPGQDPQFLISFYEKMQSDKGSIPDRFSAQQFSDYHSELNMSSLELGDSALYFCASSSPDYSYEQYFGPGTRLTVT.

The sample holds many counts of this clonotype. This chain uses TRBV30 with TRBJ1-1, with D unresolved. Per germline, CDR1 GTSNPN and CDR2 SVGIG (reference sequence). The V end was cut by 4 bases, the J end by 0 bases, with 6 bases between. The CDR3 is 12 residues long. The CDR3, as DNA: TGTGCCTGGACCGGACTGAACACTGAAGCTTTCTTT. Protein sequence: CAWTGLNTEAFF.

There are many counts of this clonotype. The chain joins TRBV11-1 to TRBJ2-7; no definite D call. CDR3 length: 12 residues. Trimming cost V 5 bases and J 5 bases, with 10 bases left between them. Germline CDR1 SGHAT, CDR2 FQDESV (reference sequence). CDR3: CASSQIGDEQYF. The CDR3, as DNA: TGTGCCAGCAGCCAGATTGGGGACGAGCAGTACTTC.

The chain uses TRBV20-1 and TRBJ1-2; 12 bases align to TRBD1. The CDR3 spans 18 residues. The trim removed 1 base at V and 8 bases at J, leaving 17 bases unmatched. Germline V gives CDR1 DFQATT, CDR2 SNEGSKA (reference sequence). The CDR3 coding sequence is TGCAGTGCTAGAGTGGCCCCCGGGACAGGGGGCCCCATTGGGGGCTACACCTTC. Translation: CSARVAPGTGGPIGGYTF.

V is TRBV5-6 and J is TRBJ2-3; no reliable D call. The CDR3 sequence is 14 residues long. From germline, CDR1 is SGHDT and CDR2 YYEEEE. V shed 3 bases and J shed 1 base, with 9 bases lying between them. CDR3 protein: CASSYGYRTDTQYF. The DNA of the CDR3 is TGTGCCAGCAGCTACGGATATCGCACAGATACGCAGTATTTT. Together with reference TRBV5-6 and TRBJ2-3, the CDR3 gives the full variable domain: DAGVTQSPTHLIKTRGQQVTLRCSPKSGHDTVSWYQQALGQGPQFIFQYYEEEERQRGNFPDRFSGHQFPNYSSELNVNALLLGDSALYLCASSYGYRTDTQYFGPGTRLTVL.